Below, 8 T cell receptor beta chains from the same sample are listed, as sequenced in a study of shared clonotypes between healthy human individuals. Sequenced by immunoSEQ multiplex PCR; TCRdb stores in-frame clones only, minus some. In the table there are roughly 490,000 clones, around 78% of which are singletons. The sample comprised PBMCs. Every receptor here comes from a woman aged 40 to 50 in good health. Some clones in this sample may be carry-over from other donors' samples.

The gene calls are TRBV7-9 and TRBJ1-3; D is ambiguous. The CDR3 has 17 residues. In germline, CDR1 is SEHNR, CDR2 FQNEAQ (reference sequence). The V and J ends lost 1 base and 0 bases respectively, with 13 bases between them. The CDR3 DNA reads as TGTGCCAGCAGCTTAGTCTTCTCGGGATACTCTGGAAACACCATATATTTT. This translates into CASSLVFSGYSGNTIYF.

This clone was recorded once. The same CDR3 also results from other DNA sequences found in this sample. The chain is built from TRBV11-2 and TRBJ2-7; TRBD1 matches 7 bases. Looked up from germline, CDR1 is SGHAT and CDR2 is FQNNGV. The CDR3 spans 14 residues. V was clipped by 1 base and J by 4 bases; unmatched bases: 4. The CDR3 coding sequence is TGTGCCAGCAGCTTAGGACAGGGTCTATACGAGCAGTACTTC. Translated: CASSLGQGLYEQYF.

CDR3 sequence (DNA): TGTGCCTGGTCAGGGGTAGACACCATATATTTT. The encoded protein is CAWSGVDTIYF. The gene calls are TRBV30 and TRBJ1-3; TRBD1 might be the D (6 bases). Germline CDR1 reads GTSNPN; CDR2 reads SVGIG (reference sequence). V was trimmed by 5 bases and J by 8 bases, leaving 10 bases between them. CDR3 length: 11 residues.

The V call is TRBV30, the J call TRBJ2-7, with 9 bases aligning to TRBD2. The CDR3 totals 14 residues. V shed 0 bases, J shed 7 bases, and the junction held 7 bases outside the gene matches. Germline V CDR1 and CDR2: GTSNPN, SVGIG (reference sequence). Here the CDR3 reads CAWSVLAGGLEQYF. In DNA, the CDR3 is TGTGCCTGGAGTGTACTAGCGGGCGGGTTGGAGCAGTACTTC.

The chain employs TRBV28 and TRBJ1-5; maybe TRBD1 (5 bases). CDR1 and CDR2 (germline): MDHEN, SYDVKM. Deletions cut 5 bases from V and 3 bases from J, with 14 bases between. CDR3 length: 15 residues. The CDR3 DNA sequence: TGTGCCAGCAGTCCCACGGGACTGATCAATCAGCCCCAGCATTTT. Protein: CASSPTGLINQPQHF.

As regards this clone: This sample includes further DNA sequences coding for the same CDR3. V usage is TRBV29-1 and J usage is TRBJ2-7, with D uncertain. The CDR3 has 11 residues. CDR1 and CDR2 from the germline V gene are SQVTM and ANQGSEA. V lost 1 base, J lost 2 bases, and 3 bases lay in between. CDR3 amino acids: CSVEGAYEQYF. CDR3 coding DNA: TGCAGCGTTGAAGGGGCCTACGAGCAGTACTTC.

This clone has a handful of counts. The chain carries TRBV6-6 and TRBJ1-3, with TRBD1 matching over 7 bases. Looked up from germline, CDR1 is MNHNY and CDR2 is SVGAGI (reference sequence). The CDR3 has 14 amino acids. The V segment lost 10 bases and the J segment 10 bases; nucleotides outside the gene matches: 16. The chain's CDR3 is CATRDRAMSGTIYF. In nucleotides, the CDR3 is TGTGCCACCCGTGACAGGGCGATGTCGGGGACCATATATTTT.

Here the CDR3 reads CASSRDGTLGGYTF. The CDR3 DNA follows: TGTGCCAGCTCTCGGGACGGCACTCTAGGGGGCTACACCTTC. The V call is TRBV28, the J call TRBJ1-2, with D maybe TRBD1 (5 bases). The germline V gene encodes CDR1 MDHEN and CDR2 SYDVKM. V was pared by 8 bases and J by 8 bases, with 21 bases between. The CDR3 has 14 amino acids.